The 8 T cell receptor beta chains below come from one sample, sequenced in a study of cytomegalovirus exposure and HLA in healthy donors. Primers for the PCR totalled 60 Vbeta and 13 Jbeta. The repertoire was sequenced with immunoSEQ multiplex PCR; TCRdb's copy has only in-frame clones and lacks some. The table lists 85,000 to 100,000 clones, around three quarters of them singletons. Sequencing input: PBMCs. Receptor source: a man aged 25-45 years in good health and CMV-seronegative.

This chain uses TRBV29-1 with TRBJ2-1; 10 bases are shared with TRBD1. Germline V CDR1 and CDR2: SQVTM, ANQGSEA. The CDR3 is 14 residues long. V was clipped by 6 bases and J by 8 bases; unmatched bases: 10. This CDR3 is CSVKTTGGWDEQFF. DNA for the CDR3: TGCAGCGTAAAAACGACAGGGGGCTGGGATGAGCAGTTCTTC.

This clone was seen once. This sequence joins TRBV7-8 and TRBJ1-1; D gene uncertain. This CDR3 has 13 amino acids. Deletions cut 1 base from V and 1 base from J, with 4 bases between. CDR1 is SGHVS and CDR2 is FQNEAQ in the germline V gene. Here the CDR3 reads CASSLDRNTEAFF. The CDR3 DNA is TGTGCCAGCAGCTTAGACAGGAACACTGAAGCTTTCTTT.

The rearrangement links TRBV6-5 to TRBJ1-2, with D possibly TRBD1 on 5 matching bases. V was pared by 6 bases and J by 4 bases, with 12 bases between. This CDR3 has 13 residues. The germline gives CDR1 MNHEY, CDR2 SVGAGI. The CDR3 bases are TGTGCCAGCAGGGACCCAGGGATCTATGGCTACACCTTC. This translates into CASRDPGIYGYTF.

V is TRBV18 and J is TRBJ1-1; no definite D call. Germline CDR1 and CDR2: KGHSH and LQKENI. Trimming pared 2 bases from V and 4 bases from J, leaving 17 bases between. The CDR3 contains 16 residues. The CDR3, as DNA: TGTGCCAGCTCACCAATGGGTCGGGGATCTTCCACTGAAGCTTTCTTT. Protein sequence: CASSPMGRGSSTEAFF.

The genes are TRBV4-1 and TRBJ1-4; the D is unclear. The CDR3 length is 16 residues. V was clipped by 0 bases and J by 1 base, with 9 bases between them. In germline, CDR1 is MGHRA, CDR2 YSYEKL. CDR3 sequence: CASSQEASLTNEKLFF. DNA of the CDR3: TGCGCCAGCAGCCAAGAAGCTTCATTAACTAATGAAAAACTGTTTTTT.

The genes are TRBV6-1 and TRBJ2-2, with TRBD1 as a possible D gene (6 bases). The CDR3 sequence is 15 residues long. Deletions cut 2 bases from V and 0 bases from J, with 7 bases between. The germline CDR1 and CDR2 sequences are MNHNS and SASEGT. The CDR3 bases are TGTGCCAGCAGTGAACGGACAGCGAACACCGGGGAGCTGTTTTTT. Translated: CASSERTANTGELFF.

The chain uses TRBV7-9 and TRBJ1-2, with 7 bases fitting TRBD1. The CDR3 loop spans 13 amino acids. Germline CDR1 reads SEHNR; CDR2 reads FQNEAQ (reference sequence). J gave up 7 bases and V 3 bases, and 5 bases lay outside the gene matches. This CDR3 reads CASSFDRAGGYTF. The CDR3 DNA reads TGTGCCAGCAGCTTCGACAGGGCGGGTGGCTACACCTTC. The full variable domain, completed using reference TRBV7-9 and TRBJ1-2, is DTGVSQNPRHKITKRGQNVTFRCDPISEHNRLYWYRQTLGQGPEFLTYFQNEAQLEKSRLLSDRFSAERPKGSFSTLEIQRTEQGDSAMYLCASSFDRAGGYTFGSGTRLTVV.

This chain links TRBV19 with TRBJ2-4, with D possibly TRBD1 on 6 matching bases. The V end lost 4 bases, the J end lost 6 bases, and 19 bases lay between the germline ends. CDR3 length equals 16 residues. Germline loops: CDR1 LNHDA, CDR2 SQIVND (reference sequence). The CDR3 sequence is CASSTPDTGKGNIQYF. The CDR3, as DNA: TGTGCCAGTAGTACTCCTGACACAGGGAAGGGAAACATTCAGTACTTC. The complete variable domain, with remaining parts taken from reference TRBV19 and TRBJ2-4, reads DGGITQSPKYLFRKEGQNVTLSCEQNLNHDAMYWYRQDPGQGLRLIYYSQIVNDFQKGDIAEGYSVSREKKESFPLTVTSAQKNPTAFYLCASSTPDTGKGNIQYFGAGTRLSVL.